These T cell receptor beta chains were read from a single sample in a study of cytomegalovirus exposure and HLA in healthy donors. Using immunoSEQ multiplex PCR, the repertoire was profiled, and TCRdb retains in-frame clones only, with some absent. This sample has about 170,000 clones, with around 96% found just once. Material: PBMCs. The receptors derive from a woman between 18 and 30 years old in good health and CMV-seronegative. Each CDR3 is given with its conserved first and last residue. A D gene is named only where the DNA matches it firmly. Expanded clones are given a class, and other clones once, few, many or no size at all.

cdr3_length: 18
j_call: TRBJ1-5
d_call: -
v_call: TRBV28
clone_size: -
cdr3_aa: CASRTWRGPPESNQPQHF
cdr3_nt: TGTGCCAGCAGGACATGGCGGGGCCCGCCGGAGAGCAATCAGCCCCAGCATTTT

cdr3_length: 15
j_call: TRBJ1-2
d_call: -
v_call: TRBV5-1
clone_size: -
cdr3_aa: CASSLAVISGPGYTF
cdr3_nt: TGCGCCAGCAGCTTGGCCGTAATATCAGGGCCTGGCTACACCTTC

cdr3_length: 16
j_call: TRBJ2-1
d_call: TRBD2
v_call: TRBV5-1
clone_size: -
cdr3_aa: CASSLKVASGGYEQFF
cdr3_nt: TGCGCCAGCAGCTTGAAGGTGGCTAGCGGGGGATATGAGCAGTTCTTC

cdr3_length: 17
j_call: TRBJ1-4
d_call: TRBD1
v_call: TRBV2
clone_size: -
cdr3_aa: CASSEWVWGQKNEKLFF
cdr3_nt: TGTGCCAGCAGTGAATGGGTGTGGGGACAGAAGAATGAAAAACTGTTTTTT

cdr3_length: 16
j_call: TRBJ2-4
d_call: -
v_call: TRBV6-6
clone_size: -
cdr3_aa: CASSPSLGLAKNIQYF
cdr3_nt: TGTGCCAGCAGTCCTTCGTTGGGCCTAGCCAAAAACATTCAGTACTTC

cdr3_length: 14
j_call: TRBJ1-2
d_call: -
v_call: TRBV2
clone_size: few
cdr3_aa: CASETGRPNYGYTF
cdr3_nt: TGTGCCAGCGAGACAGGCAGACCCAACTATGGCTACACCTTC

cdr3_length: 13
j_call: TRBJ1-6
d_call: TRBD1
v_call: TRBV2
clone_size: -
cdr3_aa: CASSDTGDSPLHF
cdr3_nt: TGTGCCAGCAGTGACACAGGGGATTCACCCCTCCACTTT

cdr3_length: 14
j_call: TRBJ2-3
d_call: -
v_call: TRBV25-1
clone_size: -
cdr3_aa: CASSESGVRDTQYF
cdr3_nt: TGTGCCAGCAGTGAATCGGGAGTCCGAGATACGCAGTATTTT

cdr3_length: 13
j_call: TRBJ2-5
d_call: TRBD1
v_call: TRBV28
clone_size: -
cdr3_aa: CASMGTVQETQYF
cdr3_nt: TGTGCCAGCATGGGGACAGTCCAAGAGACCCAGTACTTC

cdr3_length: 13
j_call: TRBJ2-7
d_call: -
v_call: TRBV2
clone_size: -
cdr3_aa: CASRGTKIYEQYF
cdr3_nt: TGTGCCAGCCGAGGGACAAAGATCTACGAGCAGTACTTC

cdr3_length: 15
j_call: TRBJ1-4
d_call: -
v_call: TRBV6-5
clone_size: -
cdr3_aa: CASSYFGGGGEKLFF
cdr3_nt: TGTGCCAGCAGTTACTTCGGGGGAGGAGGTGAAAAACTGTTTTTT

cdr3_length: 14
j_call: TRBJ1-2
d_call: -
v_call: TRBV19
clone_size: -
cdr3_aa: CASSIAHRVYGYTF
cdr3_nt: TGTGCCAGTAGTATAGCACACAGGGTCTATGGCTACACCTTC

cdr3_length: 11
j_call: TRBJ2-7
d_call: -
v_call: TRBV5-5
clone_size: -
cdr3_aa: CASRTSYEQYF
cdr3_nt: TGTGCCAGCAGAACCAGCTACGAGCAGTACTTC

cdr3_length: 15
j_call: TRBJ2-5
d_call: TRBD2
v_call: TRBV7-9
clone_size: -
cdr3_aa: CASLEVVAGDETQYF
cdr3_nt: TGTGCCAGCCTTGAGGTGGTAGCGGGGGATGAGACCCAGTACTTC

cdr3_length: 16
j_call: TRBJ2-2
d_call: -
v_call: TRBV11-3
clone_size: -
cdr3_aa: CASSPRDGPRTGELFF
cdr3_nt: TGTGCCAGCAGCCCCCGGGATGGGCCGAGAACCGGGGAGCTGTTTTTT

cdr3_length: 14
j_call: TRBJ1-2
d_call: -
v_call: TRBV6-1
clone_size: -
cdr3_aa: CASSLVQGDIGYTF
cdr3_nt: TGTGCCAGCAGTCTCGTACAGGGAGATATTGGCTACACCTTC

cdr3_length: 14
j_call: TRBJ1-2
d_call: -
v_call: TRBV5-6
clone_size: -
cdr3_aa: CASSLGQKNYGYTF
cdr3_nt: TGTGCCAGCAGCTTGGGACAAAAAAACTATGGCTACACCTTC

cdr3_length: 15
j_call: TRBJ1-1
d_call: -
v_call: TRBV4-3
clone_size: -
cdr3_aa: CASSQDGLLNTEAFF
cdr3_nt: TGCGCCAGCAGCCAAGATGGACTGTTGAACACTGAAGCTTTCTTT

cdr3_length: 14
j_call: TRBJ1-2
d_call: -
v_call: TRBV5-4
clone_size: -
cdr3_aa: CASSLGRNNYGYTF
cdr3_nt: TGTGCCAGCAGCTTGGGCAGGAACAACTATGGCTACACCTTC

cdr3_length: 15
j_call: TRBJ2-1
d_call: TRBD1
v_call: TRBV7-2
clone_size: -
cdr3_aa: CASSYTGGSYNEQFF
cdr3_nt: TGTGCCAGCAGCTATACAGGGGGCTCCTACAATGAGCAGTTCTTC

cdr3_length: 15
j_call: TRBJ1-1
d_call: TRBD1
v_call: TRBV6-5
clone_size: -
cdr3_aa: CASSYSGQGNTEAFF
cdr3_nt: TGTGCCAGCAGTTACTCGGGACAGGGGAACACTGAAGCTTTCTTT

cdr3_length: 17
j_call: TRBJ1-2
d_call: -
v_call: TRBV4-3
clone_size: -
cdr3_aa: CASSQDRLGGAHYGYTF
cdr3_nt: TGCGCCAGCAGCCAAGATCGGCTGGGGGGGGCCCACTATGGCTACACCTTC

cdr3_length: 13
j_call: TRBJ2-7
d_call: -
v_call: TRBV19
clone_size: -
cdr3_aa: CASSSQGTYEQYF
cdr3_nt: TGTGCCAGTAGTTCCCAGGGTACCTACGAGCAGTACTTC

cdr3_length: 11
j_call: TRBJ2-7
d_call: -
v_call: TRBV6-5
clone_size: -
cdr3_aa: CASSQGVEQYF
cdr3_nt: TGTGCCAGCAGCCAAGGGGTAGAGCAGTACTTC

cdr3_length: 15
j_call: TRBJ2-1
d_call: -
v_call: TRBV12-5
clone_size: -
cdr3_aa: CASGLGPQGQNEQFF
cdr3_nt: TGTGCTAGTGGTTTGGGGCCTCAGGGGCAAAATGAGCAGTTCTTC

cdr3_length: 13
j_call: TRBJ1-2
d_call: TRBD1
v_call: TRBV10-3
clone_size: -
cdr3_aa: CATTGGPRDGYTF
cdr3_nt: TGTGCCACAACAGGGGGACCACGCGATGGCTACACCTTC

cdr3_length: 13
j_call: TRBJ2-7
d_call: -
v_call: TRBV18
clone_size: -
cdr3_aa: CASSLRSSYEQYF
cdr3_nt: TGTGCCAGCTCACTACGGTCCTCCTACGAGCAGTACTTC

cdr3_length: 16
j_call: TRBJ2-3
d_call: TRBD2
v_call: TRBV7-2
clone_size: -
cdr3_aa: CASSLRTSGGPDTQYF
cdr3_nt: TGTGCCAGCAGCTTACGAACTAGCGGGGGACCAGATACGCAGTATTTT

cdr3_length: 13
j_call: TRBJ2-7
d_call: -
v_call: TRBV6-5
clone_size: -
cdr3_aa: CAVGRGSSYEQYF
cdr3_nt: TGTGCCGTCGGTAGGGGGAGCTCCTACGAGCAGTACTTC

cdr3_length: 17
j_call: TRBJ2-1
d_call: -
v_call: TRBV7-3
clone_size: -
cdr3_aa: CASSLGGVGSSYNEQFF
cdr3_nt: TGTGCCAGCAGCTTAGGCGGGGTGGGAAGCTCCTACAATGAGCAGTTCTTC

cdr3_length: 15
j_call: TRBJ2-1
d_call: -
v_call: TRBV5-1
clone_size: -
cdr3_aa: CASSLQGVDYNEQFF
cdr3_nt: TGCGCCAGCAGCTTGCAAGGGGTGGACTACAATGAGCAGTTCTTC

cdr3_length: 14
j_call: TRBJ1-4
d_call: -
v_call: TRBV4-1
clone_size: -
cdr3_aa: CASSQLSLNEKLFF
cdr3_nt: TGCGCCAGCAGCCAACTCTCCCTTAATGAAAAACTGTTTTTT

cdr3_length: 17
j_call: TRBJ2-1
d_call: TRBD1
v_call: TRBV7-3
clone_size: -
cdr3_aa: CASSLAALGQGVHEQFF
cdr3_nt: TGTGCCAGCAGCTTAGCGGCACTGGGACAGGGGGTCCATGAGCAGTTCTTC

cdr3_length: 15
j_call: TRBJ2-5
d_call: -
v_call: TRBV7-3
clone_size: few
cdr3_aa: CASSPRGGTQETQYF
cdr3_nt: TGTGCCAGCAGCCCGAGGGGGGGGACCCAAGAGACCCAGTACTTC

cdr3_length: 11
j_call: TRBJ1-2
d_call: -
v_call: TRBV27
clone_size: once
cdr3_aa: CASSSGKGYTF
cdr3_nt: TGTGCCAGCAGTTCGGGAAAGGGCTACACCTTC

cdr3_length: 15
j_call: TRBJ2-2
d_call: -
v_call: TRBV9
clone_size: -
cdr3_aa: CASSVDGTRGGELFF
cdr3_nt: TGTGCCAGCAGCGTAGATGGGACTCGAGGCGGGGAGCTGTTTTTT

cdr3_length: 12
j_call: TRBJ1-1
d_call: TRBD1
v_call: TRBV27
clone_size: -
cdr3_aa: CASSTGDGEAFF
cdr3_nt: TGTGCCAGCAGCACAGGGGATGGTGAAGCTTTCTTT